Given below is one TCR beta chain in context. Its antigen remains unknown. Time point described: week 5, during vaccination. Every vaccine dose comprised 300 ug of mutant IDH1 20-mer peptide plus topical imiquimod. Astrocytomas that were new, WHO grade 3 or 4, IDH1-mutant and ATRX-lost were present in the donors. The record originates from a study of a mutant IDH1 vaccine in newly diagnosed glioma. Study-level points and caveats: In around 93% of patients, immune responses induced by the vaccine occurred.

TCRdb keeps only in-frame clones here, not all; method: immunoSEQ multiplex PCR. The sample consists of 50,000 to 70,000 clones, 82% of them appearing once. The sequence was obtained from a woman between 18 and 29 years old with glioma. Some clones in this sample may be carry-over from other donors' samples. The source was PBMCs, collected from a glioma patient whose treatment included an IDH1 peptide vaccine.

In DNA, the CDR3 is TGTGCCAGCAGTTTATCGGGGGATCCGGACCAAGAGACCCAGTACTTC. Its protein product is CASSLSGDPDQETQYF. The chain employs TRBV27 and TRBJ2-5; D is possibly TRBD1 or TRBD2 (5 bases each). Trimming took off 0 bases at V and 0 bases at J, with 11 bases between the two ends. Germline CDR1 MNHEY, CDR2 SMNVEV (reference sequence). This CDR3 contains 16 residues.